This record covers a single T cell receptor beta chain. Its specificity is not known. The data were obtained in a study of T cell repertoires in cytomegalovirus infection. TCRdb independently ran MiXCR on the reads; one entry per CDR3 protein. This sample yields 200,000 to 300,000 distinct CDR3 sequences, of which approximately 9% are seen a single time; more than 13% belongs to the top ten. Study-wide points: Identification of carriers of CMV plus the relevant HLA was performed using cumulative public TCR beta family frequency.

Germline values: CDR1 SGHNT, CDR2 YYREEE (reference sequence). Trimming took 1 base from V and 5 from J; bases not matched to a gene: 9. The CDR3 consists of 16 residues. The sequence derives from a human donor in good health (CMV status not recorded). Some clones in this sample may be carry-over from other donors' samples. The chain has TRBV5-4 and TRBJ2-5; TRBD2 matches at 9 bases. The sample comprised PBMCs. CDR3 amino acids: CASSLSLAGREETQYF. Here the CDR3 DNA reads TGTGCCAGCAGCTTGTCCCTAGCGGGAAGGGAGGAGACCCAGTACTTC. Looking up the rest from reference TRBV5-4 and TRBJ2-5 gives the full variable domain: ETGVTQSPTHLIKTRGQQVTLRCSSQSGHNTVSWYQQALGQGPQFIFQYYREEENGRGNFPPRFSGLQFPNYSSELNVNALELDDSALYLCASSLSLAGREETQYFGPGTRLLVL.